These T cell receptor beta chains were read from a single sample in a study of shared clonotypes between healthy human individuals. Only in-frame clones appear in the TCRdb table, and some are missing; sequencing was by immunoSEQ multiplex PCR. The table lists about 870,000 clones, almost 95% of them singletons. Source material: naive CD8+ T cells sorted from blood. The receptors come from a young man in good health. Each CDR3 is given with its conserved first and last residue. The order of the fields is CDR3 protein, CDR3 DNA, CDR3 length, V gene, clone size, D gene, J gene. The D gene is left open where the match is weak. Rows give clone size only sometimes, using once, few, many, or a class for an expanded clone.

CDR3aa: CASTAAGDYEQYF; CDR3nt: TGTGCCAGCACCGCGGCGGGGGACTACGAGCAGTACTTC; len: 13; v_gene: TRBV27; abundance: -; d_gene: TRBD2; j_gene: TRBJ2-7
CDR3aa: CASSSRGNHNEQFF; CDR3nt: TGTGCCAGCAGCAGCCGGGGTAACCACAATGAGCAGTTCTTC; len: 14; v_gene: TRBV7-9; abundance: -; d_gene: -; j_gene: TRBJ2-1
CDR3aa: CASSQDGSSSDNEQFF; CDR3nt: TGCGCCAGCAGCCAAGATGGGAGCTCCTCTGACAATGAGCAGTTCTTC; len: 16; v_gene: TRBV4-3; abundance: -; d_gene: -; j_gene: TRBJ2-1
CDR3aa: CAWIAPGLVKEQFF; CDR3nt: TGTGCCTGGATAGCTCCGGGACTAGTGAAAGAGCAGTTCTTC; len: 14; v_gene: TRBV30; abundance: -; d_gene: TRBD2; j_gene: TRBJ2-1
CDR3aa: CASSQTGGATYYEQYF; CDR3nt: TGTGCCAGCAGCCAGACAGGGGGCGCCACCTACTACGAGCAGTACTTC; len: 16; v_gene: TRBV7-9; abundance: -; d_gene: TRBD1; j_gene: TRBJ2-7
CDR3aa: CASRLILESTQYF; CDR3nt: TGCGCCAGCCGGCTAATTCTTGAGAGTACGCAGTATTTT; len: 13; v_gene: TRBV4-1; abundance: -; d_gene: -; j_gene: TRBJ2-3
CDR3aa: CASSPTSSIYYEQYF; CDR3nt: TGCGCCAGCAGCCCGACTAGCAGTATTTACTACGAGCAGTACTTC; len: 15; v_gene: TRBV4-1; abundance: -; d_gene: TRBD2; j_gene: TRBJ2-7
CDR3aa: CASSDVNTGELFF; CDR3nt: TGTGCCAGCAGTGACGTAAACACCGGGGAGCTGTTTTTT; len: 13; v_gene: TRBV6-4; abundance: -; d_gene: -; j_gene: TRBJ2-2
CDR3aa: CASSQEMGLAGYEQYF; CDR3nt: TGCGCCAGCAGCCAAGAAATGGGGCTAGCAGGCTACGAGCAGTACTTC; len: 16; v_gene: TRBV4-3; abundance: once; d_gene: -; j_gene: TRBJ2-7
CDR3aa: CASSQVGYNEQFF; CDR3nt: TGTGCCAGCAGCCAAGTAGGGTACAATGAGCAGTTCTTC; len: 13; v_gene: TRBV14; abundance: -; d_gene: -; j_gene: TRBJ2-1
CDR3aa: CASSPPGPGELFF; CDR3nt: TGTGCCAGCTCACCACCTGGCCCCGGGGAGCTGTTTTTT; len: 13; v_gene: TRBV18; abundance: -; d_gene: -; j_gene: TRBJ2-2
CDR3aa: CASSFRPGQGQETQYF; CDR3nt: TGCGCCAGCAGCTTTCGGCCGGGACAGGGACAAGAGACCCAGTACTTC; len: 16; v_gene: TRBV5-1; abundance: -; d_gene: TRBD1; j_gene: TRBJ2-5
CDR3aa: CASKPAQIYEQYF; CDR3nt: TGTGCCAGCAAGCCAGCTCAAATCTACGAGCAGTACTTC; len: 13; v_gene: TRBV5-6; abundance: -; d_gene: -; j_gene: TRBJ2-7
CDR3aa: CASSPHSETGNTEAFF; CDR3nt: TGTGCCAGCAGCCCCCACTCAGAAACGGGGAACACTGAAGCTTTCTTT; len: 16; v_gene: TRBV11-2; abundance: -; d_gene: -; j_gene: TRBJ1-1
CDR3aa: CASSLTLLLPPTNEQFF; CDR3nt: TGTGCCAGCAGTTTAACGCTATTGCTCCCACCAACCAATGAGCAGTTCTTC; len: 17; v_gene: TRBV27; abundance: -; d_gene: -; j_gene: TRBJ2-1
CDR3aa: CASSSRTSSSTDTQYF; CDR3nt: TGTGCCAGCAGCTCTAGGACTAGCAGTAGCACAGATACGCAGTATTTT; len: 16; v_gene: TRBV11-1; abundance: -; d_gene: TRBD2; j_gene: TRBJ2-3
CDR3aa: CASSLSGLYQPQHF; CDR3nt: TGTGCCAGCAGTTTATCGGGACTGTATCAGCCCCAGCATTTT; len: 14; v_gene: TRBV27; abundance: once; d_gene: -; j_gene: TRBJ1-5
CDR3aa: CASSPEYSYEQYF; CDR3nt: TGCGCCAGCAGCCCCGAATACTCCTACGAGCAGTACTTC; len: 13; v_gene: TRBV4-1; abundance: -; d_gene: -; j_gene: TRBJ2-7
CDR3aa: CASSQEAGFYNEQFF; CDR3nt: TGCGCCAGCAGCCAAGAGGCTGGTTTCTACAATGAGCAGTTCTTC; len: 15; v_gene: TRBV4-1; abundance: -; d_gene: -; j_gene: TRBJ2-1
CDR3aa: CASSDRYNEQFF; CDR3nt: TGTGCCAGCAGTGATCGCTACAATGAGCAGTTCTTC; len: 12; v_gene: TRBV2; abundance: few; d_gene: -; j_gene: TRBJ2-1
CDR3aa: CASSLLPGDEQYF; CDR3nt: TGTGCCAGCAGTCTCTTGCCTGGGGACGAGCAGTACTTC; len: 13; v_gene: TRBV27; abundance: -; d_gene: -; j_gene: TRBJ2-7
CDR3aa: CSASAPDTQYF; CDR3nt: TGCAGTGCTAGTGCGCCAGATACGCAGTATTTT; len: 11; v_gene: TRBV20-1; abundance: -; d_gene: -; j_gene: TRBJ2-3
CDR3aa: CASSGGQGVYF; CDR3nt: TGTGCCAGCAGCGGGGGACAGGGGGTGTACTTC; len: 11; v_gene: TRBV9; abundance: -; d_gene: TRBD1; j_gene: TRBJ2-4
CDR3aa: CASSKGSGGSGANVLTF; CDR3nt: TGTGCCAGCAGCAAAGGGTCCGGGGGATCCGGGGCCAACGTCCTGACTTTC; len: 17; v_gene: TRBV21-1; abundance: once; d_gene: -; j_gene: TRBJ2-6
CDR3aa: CASSLSGGNNQPQHF; CDR3nt: TGTGCCAGCAGCTTAAGCGGGGGAAACAATCAGCCCCAGCATTTT; len: 15; v_gene: TRBV11-2; abundance: -; d_gene: -; j_gene: TRBJ1-5
CDR3aa: CASRLQGEGYYEQYF; CDR3nt: TGTGCCAGCAGGCTGCAGGGCGAAGGGTATTACGAGCAGTACTTC; len: 15; v_gene: TRBV5-6; abundance: -; d_gene: -; j_gene: TRBJ2-7
CDR3aa: CASRRAGYADTQYF; CDR3nt: TGTGCCAGCCGTCGGGCAGGGTACGCAGATACGCAGTATTTT; len: 14; v_gene: TRBV7-9; abundance: -; d_gene: -; j_gene: TRBJ2-3
CDR3aa: CASSGNRGGWYEQYF; CDR3nt: TGTGCCAGTAGTGGCAACAGGGGTGGGTGGTACGAGCAGTACTTC; len: 15; v_gene: TRBV19; abundance: -; d_gene: TRBD1; j_gene: TRBJ2-7
CDR3aa: CASSPSGGRRSNEQFF; CDR3nt: TGTGCCAGCAGTCCCAGCGGGGGGCGGCGATCCAATGAGCAGTTCTTC; len: 16; v_gene: TRBV28; abundance: -; d_gene: TRBD2; j_gene: TRBJ2-1
CDR3aa: CASSQDLLAGSPYNEQFF; CDR3nt: TGCGCCAGCAGCCAAGACCTCCTAGCGGGTTCTCCCTACAATGAGCAGTTCTTC; len: 18; v_gene: TRBV4-1; abundance: -; d_gene: TRBD2; j_gene: TRBJ2-1
CDR3aa: CASRRGVREQYF; CDR3nt: TGTGCCAGCAGAAGGGGGGTACGCGAGCAGTACTTC; len: 12; v_gene: TRBV27; abundance: once; d_gene: -; j_gene: TRBJ2-7
CDR3aa: CASRLGPPYEQYF; CDR3nt: TGTGCCAGCAGACTGGGACCTCCATACGAGCAGTACTTC; len: 13; v_gene: TRBV27; abundance: -; d_gene: -; j_gene: TRBJ2-7
CDR3aa: CASSPAGRLGNEQFF; CDR3nt: TGTGCCAGCAGCCCAGCGGGCAGACTTGGGAATGAGCAGTTCTTC; len: 15; v_gene: TRBV11-2; abundance: -; d_gene: -; j_gene: TRBJ2-1
CDR3aa: CASSESYEQYF; CDR3nt: TGTGCCAGTAGTGAATCCTACGAGCAGTACTTC; len: 11; v_gene: TRBV19; abundance: -; d_gene: -; j_gene: TRBJ2-7
CDR3aa: CASSLALGAGVTQYF; CDR3nt: TGTGCCAGCAGCTTAGCGCTTGGGGCAGGGGTGACGCAGTACTTC; len: 15; v_gene: TRBV7-9; abundance: once; d_gene: -; j_gene: TRBJ2-5
CDR3aa: CASSLEQRGGKFF; CDR3nt: TGTGCCAGCAGCTTAGAACAGCGGGGTGGGAAGTTCTTC; len: 13; v_gene: TRBV7-9; abundance: once; d_gene: TRBD2; j_gene: TRBJ2-1
CDR3aa: CASSPRLAGGYRGNEQFF; CDR3nt: TGTGCCAGCAGCCCCAGACTAGCGGGAGGCTATCGCGGGAATGAGCAGTTCTTC; len: 18; v_gene: TRBV7-9; abundance: -; d_gene: TRBD2; j_gene: TRBJ2-1
CDR3aa: CASSSLSNEQFF; CDR3nt: TGTGCCAGCAGCTCTTTAAGCAATGAGCAGTTCTTC; len: 12; v_gene: TRBV11-2; abundance: -; d_gene: -; j_gene: TRBJ2-1
CDR3aa: CASSLYGTGYLGELFF; CDR3nt: TGTGCCAGCAGCTTATACGGGACAGGGTATCTCGGGGAGCTGTTTTTT; len: 16; v_gene: TRBV7-9; abundance: -; d_gene: TRBD1; j_gene: TRBJ2-2
CDR3aa: CASSALAGGPSGYEQYF; CDR3nt: TGTGCCAGCAGCGCCTTAGCGGGAGGGCCATCAGGCTACGAGCAGTACTTC; len: 17; v_gene: TRBV9; abundance: -; d_gene: TRBD2; j_gene: TRBJ2-7
CDR3aa: CASSGGYEQYF; CDR3nt: TGTGCCAGTAGCGGGGGCTACGAGCAGTACTTC; len: 11; v_gene: TRBV19; abundance: -; d_gene: -; j_gene: TRBJ2-7
CDR3aa: CASSQIPGTSGLRDNEQFF; CDR3nt: TGTGCCAGCAGCCAAATCCCGGGGACTAGCGGACTTAGGGACAATGAGCAGTTCTTC; len: 19; v_gene: TRBV7-9; abundance: -; d_gene: TRBD2; j_gene: TRBJ2-1
CDR3aa: CASSSDRGLDQNIQYF; CDR3nt: TGTGCCAGCAGCTCGGACAGGGGGCTCGACCAAAACATTCAGTACTTC; len: 16; v_gene: TRBV9; abundance: -; d_gene: TRBD1; j_gene: TRBJ2-4
CDR3aa: CSVPGGGAFYEQYF; CDR3nt: TGCAGCGTCCCGGGCGGGGGGGCCTTCTACGAGCAGTACTTC; len: 14; v_gene: TRBV29-1; abundance: -; d_gene: TRBD2; j_gene: TRBJ2-7